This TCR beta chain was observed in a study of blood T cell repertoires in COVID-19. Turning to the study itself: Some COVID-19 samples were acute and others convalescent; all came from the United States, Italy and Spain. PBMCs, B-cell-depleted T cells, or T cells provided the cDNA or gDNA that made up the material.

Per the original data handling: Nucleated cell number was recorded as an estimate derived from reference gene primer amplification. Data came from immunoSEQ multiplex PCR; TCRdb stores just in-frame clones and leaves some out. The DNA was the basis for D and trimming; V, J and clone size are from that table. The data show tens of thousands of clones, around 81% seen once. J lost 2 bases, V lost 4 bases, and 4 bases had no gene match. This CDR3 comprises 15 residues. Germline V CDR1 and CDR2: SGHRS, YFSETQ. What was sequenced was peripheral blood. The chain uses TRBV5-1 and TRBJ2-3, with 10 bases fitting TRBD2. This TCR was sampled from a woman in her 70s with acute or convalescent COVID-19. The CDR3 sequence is CASSPTSGPTDTQYF. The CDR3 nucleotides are TGCGCCAGCAGCCCGACTAGCGGGCCCACAGATACGCAGTATTTT.